This entry lists 28 T cell receptor beta chains sequenced from one sample in a study of control samples from healthy donors and cancer patients. This table comes from immunoSEQ multiplex PCR, and its TCRdb copy is limited to in-frame clones, with some not included. The sample carries 95,000 to 150,000 clones, more than 75% recorded once. The sequenced material came from blood. These receptors all come from a man younger than 40 in good health.

This chain's CDR3 is CASSQDGMNTEAFF. The CDR3, as DNA: TGTGCCAGCAGCCAGGACGGAATGAACACTGAAGCTTTCTTT. The chain recombines TRBV6-4 with TRBJ1-1; no firm D call. Between the trimmed V and J ends, which lost 6 bases and 0 bases, there was a span of 11 bases. Germline V gives CDR1 MRHNA, CDR2 SNTAGT. The CDR3 consists of 14 residues.

The V and J genes are TRBV2 and TRBJ1-1, with a possible D match to TRBD1 (6 bases). The CDR3 runs to 14 residues. V was pared by 6 bases and J by 0 bases, with 11 bases between. Germline V lookup: CDR1 SNHLY, CDR2 FYNNEI. The CDR3 DNA reads as TGTGCCAGCAGAAACAGGGCAATGAACACTGAAGCTTTCTTT. This codes for CASRNRAMNTEAFF.

The chain carries TRBV19 and TRBJ1-4, with D perhaps TRBD1 (6 bases). CDR3 length: 15 amino acids. V lost 3 bases and J 6 bases, leaving 14 bases between the germline ends. In germline, CDR1 is LNHDA, CDR2 SQIVND (reference sequence). The CDR3 protein is CASSILAQGDEKLFF. In nucleotides, the CDR3 is TGTGCCAGTAGTATTTTGGCACAGGGCGATGAAAAACTGTTTTTT.

The chain joins TRBV3-1 (or the pseudogene TRBV3-2) to TRBJ2-6, with 7 bases fitting TRBD1. The ends lost 6 bases at V and 0 bases at J; junction bases unmatched: 8. Germline V CDR1 and CDR2: LGHDT, YNNKEL (reference sequence). The CDR3 extends over 17 amino acids. The CDR3 sequence: CASSRDSLPSGANVLTF. The CDR3 DNA reads as TGTGCCAGCAGTCGGGACAGCCTTCCCTCTGGGGCCAACGTCCTGACTTTC.

As for this clone: Other DNA sequences in this sample translate to the same CDR3. The rearrangement joins TRBV4-2 to TRBJ2-5, with unresolved D. Germline V lookup: CDR1 LGHNA, CDR2 YNFKEQ. This CDR3 contains 12 residues. V was pared by 2 bases and J by 4 bases, with 5 bases between. In DNA form, the CDR3 reads TGTGCCAGCAGCCAATGGGGAGAGACCCAGTACTTC. Protein product: CASSQWGETQYF.

As concerns this clone: A much larger clone differs from this one at a single base, so this may be a read error. The chain combines TRBV29-1 with TRBJ1-1; D call uncertain. Germline lookup yields CDR1 SQVTM and CDR2 ANQGSEA. With 6 bases removed from V and 1 base from J, the gap between germline ends came to 6 bases. The CDR3 length is 11 residues. CDR3: CSVRPNTEAFF. The CDR3 bases are TGCAGCGTCCGACCGAACACTGAAGCTTTCTTT.

This clone was recorded only once. The chain couples TRBV11-2 to TRBJ2-7, with 10 bases matching TRBD1. V shed 5 bases, J shed 1 base, and the junction held 14 bases outside the gene matches. The CDR3 spans 18 residues. The germline V gene encodes CDR1 SGHAT and CDR2 FQNNGV. The chain's CDR3 is CASSPQSGQGSLSYEQYF. CDR3 nucleotides: TGTGCCAGCAGCCCGCAATCGGGACAGGGGTCCCTATCCTACGAGCAGTACTTC.

The chain employs TRBV4-1 and TRBJ1-5; weak D call: TRBD1 (5 bases). The CDR3 extends over 15 amino acids. V lost 1 base and J 4 bases, leaving 11 bases between the germline ends. From germline, CDR1 is MGHRA and CDR2 YSYEKL. CDR3 coding DNA: TGCGCCAGCAGCCAAGTACCGGCAGGGAATCAGCCCCAGCATTTT. It translates to CASSQVPAGNQPQHF.

This clone showed up just once. One end of the junction is discordant with germline, which a read error may explain. The chain is built from TRBV6-6 and TRBJ2-5; D is possibly TRBD2 (6 bases). CDR3 length: 14 residues. Germline CDR1 reads MNHNY; CDR2 reads SVGAGI (reference sequence). The CDR3 loop is CASREWDSNRGLNF. The CDR3 DNA reads TGTGCCAGCAGGGAATGGGACTCCAACCGCGGGTTAAACTTC.

The V call is TRBV4-1, the J call TRBJ2-2; 16 positions match TRBD2. V dropped 3 bases and J dropped 8; count of bases not matched to a gene: 6. CDR3 length: 17 residues. Germline-derived CDR1 and CDR2 are MGHRA and YSYEKL. DNA for the CDR3: TGCGCCAGCAGCCATGGGACTAGCGGGGGGGCATTAGGGGAGCTGTTTTTT. Amino acid sequence: CASSHGTSGGALGELFF.

The chain has TRBV5-4 and TRBJ1-2, with a tentative D call TRBD1 (5 bases). This CDR3 spans 13 amino acids. The ends were cut back, 2 bases at V and 8 bases at J, with 13 bases in the middle. Germline assignment: CDR1 SGHNT and CDR2 YYREEE (reference sequence). The DNA for the CDR3 is TGTGCCAGCAGCTTTGAAGGGGACCGGGGCTACACCTTC. This codes for CASSFEGDRGYTF.

The chain is built from TRBV7-3 and TRBJ1-1, with 9 positions matching TRBD1. The CDR3 is 15 residues long. V trimming: 0 bases; J trimming: 3 bases; junction bases outside the gene matches: 2. CDR1 and CDR2 (germline): SGHTA, FQGTGA. The DNA for the CDR3 is TGTGCCAGCAGCTTAACGAGGGACAGGGACACTGAAGCTTTCTTT. Translation gives CASSLTRDRDTEAFF.

CDR3 amino acids: CASSRNDGLAKNIQYF. The CDR3 DNA follows: TGTGCCAGCAGCCGGAATGACGGGCTAGCCAAAAACATTCAGTACTTC. The chain combines TRBV11-2 with TRBJ2-4; D unresolved. CDR1 is SGHAT and CDR2 is FQNNGV in the germline V gene. CDR3 length: 16 amino acids. V lost 5 bases and J lost 0, with 14 bases in between. The full variable domain, in which reference TRBV11-2 and TRBJ2-4 provide the parts outside the CDR3, is EAGVAQSPRYKIIEKRQSVAFWCNPISGHATLYWYQQILGQGPKLLIQFQNNGVVDDSQLPKDRFSAERLKGVDSTLKIQPAKLEDSAVYLCASSRNDGLAKNIQYFGAGTRLSVL.

V and J are TRBV5-1 and TRBJ2-2; D is ambiguous. This CDR3 spans 14 amino acids. The germline gives CDR1 SGHRS, CDR2 YFSETQ. V gave up 0 bases and J gave up 2 bases, with 5 bases separating them. The CDR3: CASSLERNTGELFF. The CDR3 region has the DNA TGCGCCAGCAGCTTGGAACGTAACACCGGGGAGCTGTTTTTT.

The DNA of the CDR3 is TGTGCCACCAGGAGATCACAGGCGGACACCGGGGAGCTGTTTTTT. Amino acid sequence: CATRRSQADTGELFF. The J gene is TRBJ2-2, the V gene TRBV15; possible D gene TRBD1, 5 bases. Germline V gives CDR1 LNHNV, CDR2 YYDKDF (reference sequence). The CDR3 length is 15 residues. V lost 6 bases to trimming and J lost 3 bases, with 14 bases between them.

The chain couples TRBV9 to TRBJ1-1; D remains unclear. Per germline, CDR1 SGDLS and CDR2 YYNGEE. The CDR3 totals 13 residues. Trimming shortened V by 3 bases and J by 4 bases, and 10 bases separated the two germline ends. The CDR3 sequence: CASSAPWSTEAFF. The CDR3 nucleotides read TGTGCCAGCAGCGCCCCCTGGAGCACTGAAGCTTTCTTT.

J is TRBJ1-4 and V is TRBV9; 7 positions match TRBD1. The V gene's germline CDR1 is SGDLS and CDR2 YYNGEE. The CDR3 contains 15 residues. The V and J ends lost 0 bases and 2 bases, in that order; junction bases with no gene match: 1. The CDR3 DNA sequence: TGTGCCAGCAGCGTAGACAGGGGTACTAATGAAAAACTGTTTTTT. It codes for CASSVDRGTNEKLFF. The entire variable domain, with the rest obtained from reference TRBV9 and TRBJ1-4, is as follows: DSGVTQTPKHLITATGQRVTLRCSPRSGDLSVYWYQQSLDQGLQFLIQYYNGEERAKGNILERFSAQQFPDLHSELNLSSLELGDSALYFCASSVDRGTNEKLFFGSGTQLSVL.

The chain couples TRBV7-2 to TRBJ1-2; possible D gene TRBD1, 6 bases. This CDR3 is 16 amino acids long. Germline V gene lookup returns CDR1 SGHTA and CDR2 FQGNSA. The ends were cut back, 1 base at V and 1 base at J, with 13 bases in the middle. The chain's CDR3 is CASSLETGLFNYGYTF. CDR3 coding DNA: TGTGCCAGCAGCTTAGAGACAGGACTTTTTAACTATGGCTACACCTTC.

The chain is built from TRBV12-5 and TRBJ1-6; TRBD1 aligns across 7 bases. The germline CDR1 and CDR2 sequences are LGHNT and FRNRAP. With V trimmed by 5 bases and J by 6 bases, 1 base remained unmatched. The CDR3 covers 13 residues. CDR3 in amino acids: CASGRDSNSPLHF. The CDR3 region has the DNA TGTGCTAGTGGTCGGGACAGTAATTCACCCCTCCACTTT. Together with reference TRBV12-5 and TRBJ1-6, the CDR3 gives the full variable domain: DARVTQTPRHKVTEMGQEVTMRCQPILGHNTVFWYRQTMMQGLELLAYFRNRAPLDDSGMPKDRFSAEMPDATLATLKIQPSEPRDSAVYFCASGRDSNSPLHFGNGTRLTVT.

The CDR3 reads CASSQGAQREAEAFF. The CDR3 DNA reads as TGTGCCAGCAGCCAGGGGGCGCAAAGGGAGGCTGAAGCTTTCTTT. The chain uses TRBV6-5 and TRBJ1-1, with TRBD1 identical over 8 bases. V shed 6 bases and J 6 bases; nucleotides not matched to a gene: 12. The CDR3 runs to 15 residues. Germline CDR1 and CDR2: MNHEY and SVGAGI.

The chain couples TRBV24-1 to TRBJ1-2; D not certain. The V gene's germline CDR1 is KGHDR and CDR2 SFDVKD. The CDR3 totals 12 residues. Trimming took 5 bases from V and 4 from J, leaving 7 bases between them. The CDR3 sequence is CATSGASYGYTF. Here the CDR3 DNA reads TGTGCCACCAGTGGTGCGTCCTATGGCTACACCTTC.

The chain combines TRBV7-2 with TRBJ2-1; 9 bases map to TRBD2. Unmatched junction bases numbered 1, after V lost 4 bases and J lost 3 bases. The CDR3 runs to 14 residues. Germline V gene data show CDR1 as SGHTA and CDR2 as FQGNSA. Here the CDR3 reads CASSSAGGYNEQFF. CDR3 bases: TGTGCCAGCAGCTCAGCGGGGGGCTACAATGAGCAGTTCTTC.

This sequence joins TRBV7-6 and TRBJ2-1, with D maybe TRBD2 (5 bases). This CDR3 is built from 16 residues. Germline CDR1 SGHVS, CDR2 FNYEAQ. V lost 5 bases to trimming and J lost 0 bases, with 14 bases between them. The CDR3 protein is CASSPGYGVSYNEQFF. The CDR3 DNA reads as TGTGCCAGCAGCCCGGGGTACGGGGTCTCCTACAATGAGCAGTTCTTC.

The chain uses TRBV7-3 and TRBJ2-1; D is perhaps TRBD1 (5 bases). V was clipped by 2 bases and J by 1 base, with 9 bases between them. This CDR3 spans 15 amino acids. Germline assignment: CDR1 SGHTA and CDR2 FQGTGA. CDR3 DNA sequence: TGTGCCAGCAGCTTAGGCAGGGAATCCTACAATGAGCAGTTCTTC. Amino acids: CASSLGRESYNEQFF.

The chain is built from TRBV2 and TRBJ2-7; D assignment may be TRBD1 or TRBD2 (5 bases each). V lost 1 base and J 0 bases, leaving 10 bases between the germline ends. CDR3 length equals 15 residues. CDR1 is SNHLY, CDR2 FYNNEI, per germline. CDR3: CASSEGDETSYEQYV. CDR3 nucleotides: TGTGCCAGCAGTGAAGGGGACGAGACCTCCTACGAGCAGTACGTC.

The V and J genes are TRBV29-1 and TRBJ1-2; D is possibly TRBD1 (5 bases). Germline CDR1 SQVTM, CDR2 ANQGSEA. Trimming removed 4 bases at V and 8 bases at J, with 11 bases between. The CDR3 is made up of 11 amino acids. CDR3 sequence (DNA): TGCAGCGTTGCAGGGATTCAAGGCTACACCTTC. This encodes CSVAGIQGYTF.

The V call is TRBV3-1 (or the pseudogene TRBV3-2), the J call TRBJ1-5; 8 nucleotides line up with TRBD1. The CDR3 loop spans 14 amino acids. The ends lost 5 bases at V and 5 bases at J; junction bases unmatched: 5. Germline V gene data show CDR1 as LGHDT and CDR2 as YNNKEL (reference sequence). The CDR3 region has the DNA TGTGCCAGCAGCTGGACAGGGAAAGATCAGCCCCAGCATTTT. As protein: CASSWTGKDQPQHF.

CDR3 sequence: CASSDGFGSPLHF. The CDR3 bases are TGTGCCAGCAGTGACGGATTTGGCTCACCCCTCCACTTT. The rearrangement uses TRBV6-4 and TRBJ1-6, with unresolved D. V was shortened by 2 bases and J by 10 bases, with 9 bases between the two germline ends. This CDR3 is built from 13 residues. Germline lookup yields CDR1 MRHNA and CDR2 SNTAGT.